A selection of T cell receptor beta chains follows, all from one sample in a study of blood T cell repertoires in COVID-19. Some clones are missing from TCRdb's copy, which holds only in-frame ones; the method was immunoSEQ multiplex PCR. The sample holds under 100,000 clones, around 82% seen once. The specimen sequenced was peripheral blood. The receptors originated from a woman of 80 years or more with COVID-19, enrolled during active disease. Both conserved end residues are part of each CDR3. D genes are given only for firm matches. Rows may omit the clone size; those that give it use once, few, many or a size class.

clone_size	v_call	j_call	d_call	cdr3_nt	cdr3_aa
few	TRBV27	TRBJ1-1	TRBD1	TGTGCCAGCAGTTGGTCCGGGACAGGGGGAAATGAAGCTTTCTTT	CASSWSGTGGNEAFF
NA	TRBV4-3	TRBJ1-2	NA	TGCGCCAGCAGCCAAGTTTCGGAGGGTCGCTATGGCTACACCTTC	CASSQVSEGRYGYTF
once	TRBV18	TRBJ2-5	TRBD1	TGTGCCAGCTCAAGGGACAGGGGGCAAGAGACCCAGTACTTC	CASSRDRGQETQYF
NA	TRBV12-3/TRBV12-4	TRBJ2-2	NA	TGTGCCAGCAGTTTACGGGGGATCGGGGAGCTGTTTTTT	CASSLRGIGELFF
NA	TRBV2	TRBJ2-1	TRBD2	TGTGCCACCCCTCCCGGGACTAGCGCAAGCTCCTACAATGAGCAGTTCTTC	CATPPGTSASSYNEQFF
NA	TRBV24-1	TRBJ1-5	TRBD1	TGTGCCACCCCTCCGGACAGGGAATTTCCTAGCAATCAGCCCCAGCATTTT	CATPPDREFPSNQPQHF
NA	TRBV27	TRBJ1-4	NA	TGTGCCAGCAGTTCCCGGGGGGGTGCAACTAATGAAAAACTGTTTTTT	CASSSRGGATNEKLFF
NA	TRBV28	TRBJ1-4	NA	TGTGCCAGCAGTTTGGACATTGAAAAACTGTTTTTT	CASSLDIEKLFF
NA	TRBV7-2	TRBJ2-7	NA	TGTGCCAGCAGCCAGAGACCCGGGAATCCCTACGAGCAGTACTTC	CASSQRPGNPYEQYF
NA	TRBV5-1	TRBJ2-1	NA	TGCGCCAGCAGCTTGGGGCGGGGGCAGTTCTTC	CASSLGRGQFF
NA	TRBV28	TRBJ2-7	NA	TGTGCCAGCAGTTTGTCTGGTGGCGGAGTTTACGAGCAGTACTTC	CASSLSGGGVYEQYF
NA	TRBV11-3	TRBJ2-7	NA	TGTGCCAGCAGCTTGGAAACAGGGAGCTTATCCTACGAGCAGTACTTC	CASSLETGSLSYEQYF
NA	TRBV12-3/TRBV12-4	TRBJ1-2	NA	TGTGCCAGCAGTTCGACAGAGAACTATGGCTACACCTTC	CASSSTENYGYTF
NA	TRBV19	TRBJ1-5	NA	TGTGCCAGTACCCAGGTGGGGAGAAATCAGCCCCAGCATTTT	CASTQVGRNQPQHF
NA	TRBV7-3	TRBJ2-1	TRBD2	TGTGCCAGCAGCTTAACTAGCGGGAGCGATGAGCAGTTCTTC	CASSLTSGSDEQFF
NA	TRBV2	TRBJ2-4	NA	TGTGCCAGCAATTATGAGGTGGGTCCGGGAAACATTCAGTACTTC	CASNYEVGPGNIQYF
NA	TRBV7-2	TRBJ2-1	NA	TGTGCCAGCAGCTTAGACAGGGCTTGGGGCAATGAGCAGTTCTTC	CASSLDRAWGNEQFF
NA	TRBV2	TRBJ1-2	TRBD1	TGTGCCAGCAGTGCTAACCAGGGGGCTCAAAACTATGGCTACACCTTC	CASSANQGAQNYGYTF
once	TRBV6-5	TRBJ2-1	TRBD2	TGTGCCAGCAGTTACTCGGCGGGAGGGCCAAGGAATGAGCAGTTCTTC	CASSYSAGGPRNEQFF
NA	TRBV19	TRBJ1-1	NA	TGTGCCAGTAGTATTGGACAGTACACTGAAGCTTTCTTT	CASSIGQYTEAFF
NA	TRBV28	TRBJ2-7	NA	TGTGCCAGCAAGGGCGCAGGGTGGAACGAGCAGTACTTC	CASKGAGWNEQYF
NA	TRBV18	TRBJ1-2	TRBD1	TGTGCCAGCTCACCGGAGAGGGGGCGCGGTTATGGCTACACCTTC	CASSPERGRGYGYTF
NA	TRBV7-9	TRBJ2-4	NA	TGTGCCAGCACCCCCTGGGGCTCTGCCAAAAACATTCAGTACTTC	CASTPWGSAKNIQYF
NA	TRBV7-6	TRBJ2-1	TRBD2	TGTGCCAGCAGCAAGGGACTAGGATACAATGAGCAGTTCTTC	CASSKGLGYNEQFF
NA	TRBV7-9	TRBJ1-2	TRBD1	TGTGCCAGCAGCTTACAGGGGACAGGGGGCGCGAACTATGGCTACACCTTC	CASSLQGTGGANYGYTF
NA	TRBV28	TRBJ1-2	TRBD1	TGTGCCAGTCGGGGACAGGGCGGCTACACCTTC	CASRGQGGYTF
NA	TRBV5-1	TRBJ2-7	TRBD2	TGCGCCAGCAGTAGAACCTGGACTAGCGAGTACGAGCAGTACTTC	CASSRTWTSEYEQYF
NA	TRBV10-3	TRBJ1-5	NA	TGTGCCATCAGTACCCAGAGGGGGTCCTTGGAGCCCCAGCATTTT	CAISTQRGSLEPQHF